The next 5 T cell receptor beta chains were all read from a single sample in a study of long-term antiretroviral therapy in people with HIV. Survey level was the resolution at which the v3.0 immunoSEQ assay ran. Generated by immunoSEQ multiplex PCR, the TCRdb table keeps only in-frame clones and is missing some. The data contain 34,000 or so clones, 65% to 90% of them singletons. Material: unsorted PBMCs, obtained about 3.3 years after starting antiretroviral therapy. Receptors originate from a man between 18 and 29 years old with HIV.

The V and J genes are TRBV18 and TRBJ2-7, with D unresolved. The CDR3 length is 14 residues. CDR1 is KGHSH and CDR2 is LQKENI in the germline V gene. The ends were cut back, 0 bases at V and 2 bases at J, with 8 bases in the middle. Written as DNA, the CDR3 is TGTGCCAGCTCACCACCGACCAAGACCTACGAGCAGTACTTC. Its translation: CASSPPTKTYEQYF.

The V call is TRBV5-1, the J call TRBJ1-2, with 8 bases that match TRBD1. V dropped 0 bases and J dropped 5; count of bases not matched to a gene: 3. Per the germline V gene, CDR1 is SGHRS and CDR2 is YFSETQ. The CDR3 spans 14 residues. For the CDR3, the DNA is TGCGCCAGCAGCTTGGATGGGACAGGTTATGGCTACACCTTC. The encoded protein is CASSLDGTGYGYTF.

The V call is TRBV9, the J call TRBJ2-7; 11 bases are a match to TRBD1. The V segment lost 7 bases and the J segment 6 bases; nucleotides outside the gene matches: 6. CDR3 length: 13 amino acids. Germline CDR1 SGDLS, CDR2 YYNGEE. The DNA of the CDR3 is TGTGCCAGCCGACCGGGACAGGGGGGCGAGCAGTACTTC. This sequence encodes CASRPGQGGEQYF. The complete variable domain, with remaining parts taken from reference TRBV9 and TRBJ2-7, reads DSGVTQTPKHLITATGQRVTLRCSPRSGDLSVYWYQQSLDQGLQFLIQYYNGEERAKGNILERFSAQQFPDLHSELNLSSLELGDSALYFCASRPGQGGEQYFGPGTRLTVT.

The chain recombines TRBV12-5 with TRBJ2-1; 7 bases map to TRBD1. This CDR3 is built from 12 residues. Germline CDR1 and CDR2: LGHNT and FRNRAP. Trimming took 6 bases from V and 9 from J; bases not matched to a gene: 5. The CDR3 here is CASGSGGIEQFF. The CDR3 nucleotides are TGTGCTAGTGGGTCAGGGGGTATTGAGCAGTTCTTC. Full variable domain (missing parts from reference TRBV12-5 and TRBJ2-1): DARVTQTPRHKVTEMGQEVTMRCQPILGHNTVFWYRQTMMQGLELLAYFRNRAPLDDSGMPKDRFSAEMPDATLATLKIQPSEPRDSAVYFCASGSGGIEQFFGPGTRLTVL.

The chain carries TRBV28 and TRBJ2-1, with D unclear. Germline CDR1 MDHEN, CDR2 SYDVKM. This CDR3 comprises 15 residues. Trimming took off 5 bases at V and 1 base at J, with 12 bases between the two ends. CDR3 loop: CASSKDVASYNEQFF. CDR3 bases: TGTGCCAGCAGTAAAGACGTAGCATCCTACAATGAGCAGTTCTTC.